One sample yielded the 2 T cell receptor beta chains listed below, sequenced in a study of cytomegalovirus exposure and HLA in healthy donors (dated by TCRdb to 2017 to 2019). Library preparation was by the immunoSEQ multiplex PCR assay. For the multiplex PCR, a mixture combining 60 forward primers for TCR Vbeta segments and 13 reverse primers for TCR Jbeta segments was used. Drawn from immuneACCESS, this table holds only the in-frame rearrangements with V and J called that TCRdb kept. Clones are partly lost; checked studies trace under half to an unresolved V gene and leave the rest unexplained. Counted in this sample were 140,000 to 150,000 clones; around 86% of them appeared once. The ten largest clones add up to 2.5% to 3% of the sample. The sample consisted of PBMCs. These receptors were collected from a woman in her 30s in good health and CMV-seronegative.

The chain is built from TRBV4-1 and TRBJ2-5, with TRBD2 identical over 7 bases. Near its end, the DNA agrees better with TRBJ2-7, so the J call may be wrong. Germline CDR1 MGHRA, CDR2 YSYEKL. The CDR3 contains 15 residues. CDR3 sequence: CASSQGRREYYEQYF. CDR3 nucleotide sequence: TGCGCCAGCAGCCAAGGTCGGCGGGAGTACTACGAGCAGTACTTC.

The J gene is TRBJ2-7, the V gene TRBV4-2, with a weak D call TRBD2 (6 bases). Deletions cut 1 base from V and 1 base from J, with 8 bases between. CDR3 length: 14 amino acids. Germline values: CDR1 LGHNA, CDR2 YNFKEQ. For the CDR3, the DNA is TGTGCCAGCAGCCAAGGTCGGGGGTCCTACGAGCAGTACTTC. This translates into CASSQGRGSYEQYF.